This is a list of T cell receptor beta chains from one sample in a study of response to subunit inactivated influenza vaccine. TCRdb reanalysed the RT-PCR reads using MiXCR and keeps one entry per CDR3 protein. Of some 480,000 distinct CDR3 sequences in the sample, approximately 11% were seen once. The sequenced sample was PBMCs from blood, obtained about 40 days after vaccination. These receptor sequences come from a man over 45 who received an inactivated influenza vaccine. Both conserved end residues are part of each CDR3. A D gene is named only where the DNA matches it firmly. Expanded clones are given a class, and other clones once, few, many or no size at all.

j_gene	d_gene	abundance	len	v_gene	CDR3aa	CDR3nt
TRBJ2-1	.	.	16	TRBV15	CATSSTSDRSYNEQFF	TGTGCCACCAGTTCGACTTCCGACCGTTCCTACAATGAGCAGTTCTTC
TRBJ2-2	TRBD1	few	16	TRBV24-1	CATSGTTGGDTGELFF	TGTGCCACCAGTGGGACGACAGGGGGGGACACCGGGGAGCTGTTTTTT
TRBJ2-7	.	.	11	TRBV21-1	CASSKVAEQYF	TGTGCCAGCAGCAAAGTGGCCGAGCAGTACTTC
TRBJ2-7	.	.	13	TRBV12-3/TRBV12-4	CASSFKASYEQYF	TGTGCCAGCAGTTTCAAGGCGTCCTACGAGCAGTACTTC
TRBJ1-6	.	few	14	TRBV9	CASSGTGYDSPLHF	TGTGCCAGCAGCGGCACAGGGTACGATTCACCCCTCCACTTT
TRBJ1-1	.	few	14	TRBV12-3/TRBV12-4	CASSKRVADTEAFF	TGTGCCAGCAGTAAACGGGTGGCGGACACTGAAGCTTTCTTT
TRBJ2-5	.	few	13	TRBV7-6	CASSLSVVETQYF	TGTGCCAGCAGCTTAAGTGTCGTTGAGACCCAGTACTTC
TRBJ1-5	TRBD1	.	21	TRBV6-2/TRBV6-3	CASSHFPLPDRVKGANQPQHF	TGTGCCAGCTCCCACTTCCCACTTCCCGACAGGGTTAAAGGGGCCAATCAGCCCCAGCATTTT
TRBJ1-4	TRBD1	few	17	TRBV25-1	CASSAVPGQGLSEKLFF	TGTGCCAGCAGTGCCGTCCCGGGACAGGGTCTGAGTGAAAAACTGTTTTTT
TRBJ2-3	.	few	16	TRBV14	CASSQDRGTRTDTQYF	TGTGCCAGCAGCCAAGATCGGGGGACCCGCACAGATACGCAGTATTTT
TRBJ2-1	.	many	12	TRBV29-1	CSVPSPGYKQFF	TGCAGCGTTCCCTCCCCCGGCTACAAGCAGTTCTTC
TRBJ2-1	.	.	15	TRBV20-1	CSARARMSSYNEQFF	TGCAGTGCTAGAGCCAGGATGAGCTCCTACAATGAGCAGTTCTTC
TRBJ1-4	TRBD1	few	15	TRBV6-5	CASSYGGTGGEKLFF	TGTGCCAGCAGTTACGGGGGGACAGGGGGGGAAAAACTGTTTTTT
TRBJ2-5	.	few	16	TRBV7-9	CASSLGAIQYQETQYF	TGTGCCAGCAGCTTAGGGGCGATACAGTACCAAGAGACCCAGTACTTC
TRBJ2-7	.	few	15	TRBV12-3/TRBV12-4	CASSPSRTGRDEQYF	TGTGCCAGCAGTCCTTCACGGACAGGGAGGGACGAGCAGTACTTC
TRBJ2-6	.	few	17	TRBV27	CASSLSRLTSGANVLTF	TGTGCCAGCAGTTTATCTCGCCTTACCTCTGGGGCCAACGTCCTGACTTTC
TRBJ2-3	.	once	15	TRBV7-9	CASSLEPISTDTQYF	TGTGCCAGCAGCTTGGAACCGATAAGCACAGATACGCAGTATTTT
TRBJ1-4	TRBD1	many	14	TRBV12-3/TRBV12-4	CASSIQGTNEKLFF	TGTGCCAGCAGCATACAGGGGACTAATGAAAAACTGTTTTTT
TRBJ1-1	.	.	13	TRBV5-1	CASSLRGGTEAVF	TGCGCCAGCAGCTTGAGGGGCGGCACTGAAGCTGTCTTT
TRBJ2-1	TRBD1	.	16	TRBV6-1	CASSEQGVASYNEQFF	TGTGCCAGCAGTGAACAGGGGGTAGCCTCCTACAATGAGCAGTTCTTC
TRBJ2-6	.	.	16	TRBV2	CASSRDRSSGANVLTF	TGTGCCAGCAGTAGGGACCGAAGCTCTGGGGCCAACGTCCTGACTTTC
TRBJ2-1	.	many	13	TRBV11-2	CASSRLTNNEQFF	TGTGCCAGCAGCCGATTGACGAATAATGAGCAGTTCTTC
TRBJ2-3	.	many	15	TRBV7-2	CASSYSGTSTDTQYF	TGTGCCAGCAGTTACTCAGGGACTAGCACAGATACGCAGTATTTT
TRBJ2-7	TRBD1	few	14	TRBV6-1	CACRKGQGAYEQYF	TGTGCCTGCCGAAAGGGACAGGGGGCGTACGAGCAGTACTTC
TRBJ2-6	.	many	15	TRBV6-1	CASRAGFTGANVLTF	TGTGCCAGCAGGGCAGGGTTTACTGGGGCCAACGTCCTGACTTTC
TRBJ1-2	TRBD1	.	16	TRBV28	CASRPPTGGGGYGYTF	TGTGCCAGCAGACCTCCCACAGGGGGCGGAGGATATGGCTACACCTTC
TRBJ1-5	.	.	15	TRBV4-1	CASSQDGQGGGPQHF	TGCGCCAGCAGCCAAGATGGGCAGGGAGGGGGGCCCCAGCATTTT
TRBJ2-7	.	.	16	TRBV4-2	CASSQDGTGPFYEQYF	TGTGCCAGCAGCCAAGATGGTACGGGGCCTTTTTACGAGCAGTACTTC
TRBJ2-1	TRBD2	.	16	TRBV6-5	CASSYSTSGRSSEQFF	TGTGCCAGCAGTTACTCAACTAGCGGGAGAAGCAGCGAGCAGTTCTTC
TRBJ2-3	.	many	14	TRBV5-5	CASSLDRNTDTQYF	TGTGCCAGCAGCTTGGATAGGAACACAGATACGCAGTATTTT
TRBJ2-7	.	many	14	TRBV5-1	CASSLVSSYYEQYF	TGCGCCAGCAGCTTGGTTTCCTCTTACTACGAGCAGTACTTC
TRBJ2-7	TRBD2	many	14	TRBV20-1	CSARDTSGPYEQYF	TGCAGTGCTAGGGATACTAGCGGGCCATACGAGCAGTACTTC
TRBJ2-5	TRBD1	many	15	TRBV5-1	CASSLRDRGSETQYF	TGCGCCAGCAGCTTGCGGGACAGGGGATCGGAGACCCAGTACTTC
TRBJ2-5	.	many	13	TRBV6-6	CASRQDNQETQYF	TGTGCCAGCAGACAAGACAACCAAGAGACCCAGTACTTC
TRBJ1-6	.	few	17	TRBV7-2	CASSLAAIINYNSPLHF	TGTGCCAGCAGCTTAGCCGCGATAATTAACTATAATTCACCCCTCCACTTT
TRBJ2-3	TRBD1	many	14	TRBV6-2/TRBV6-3	CASAPGQGTDTQYF	TGTGCCAGCGCTCCGGGACAGGGGACAGATACGCAGTATTTT
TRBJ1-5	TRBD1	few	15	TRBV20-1	CSARVRGQLNQPQHF	TGCAGTGCTAGAGTAAGGGGACAGCTCAATCAGCCCCAGCATTTT